This T cell receptor (beta chain) appears in the sequencing data of a study of T cell responses to AZD1222 COVID-19 vaccine. Here immunoSEQ multiplex PCR was the method, and the copy in TCRdb shows in-frame clones only, minus some. Altogether 120,000 to 150,000 clones are present, approximately 89% being singletons, with the ten largest covering approximately 4.5%. This clone came up a few times. Antigen unknown. General study points: Vaccination with two AZD1222 doses was followed by a rise in Spike-specific TCR breadth and depth.

The source is an adult in good health. Sequencing used peripheral blood, obtained on day 0 of AZD1222 vaccination.

The CDR3 region has the DNA TGCGCCAGCAGTGGAGGGCGGCTCAACGATGAGCAGTTCTTC. Protein product: CASSGGRLNDEQFF. V and J are TRBV10-1 and TRBJ2-1, with D possibly matching TRBD2 (5 bases). The length of the CDR3 is 14 residues. Trimming took 4 bases from V and 8 from J, leaving 15 bases between them. Germline loops: CDR1 WNHNN, CDR2 SYGVQD (reference sequence).